The 9 T cell receptor beta chains below come from one sample, sequenced in a study of blood T cells in healthy people across ages. Then a second PCR, running roughly 6 to 11 cycles, was carried out with a sample-barcoded 5' primer and a J-beta primer mix. TCRdb called the 5' RACE reads again in MiXCR, with one record for every CDR3 protein. The sample gives 1.6 million or so distinct CDR3 sequences, roughly a third of which show up once; around 11% is in the top ten. Source material: blood. These receptors were obtained from a woman in her twenties or thirties in good health.

This chain links TRBV7-8 with TRBJ2-1; 12 positions match TRBD2. Germline V gene lookup returns CDR1 SGHVS and CDR2 FQNEAQ. V lost 2 bases, J lost 11 bases, and 7 bases stayed unmatched. This CDR3 has 15 amino acids. As DNA, the CDR3 is TGTGCCAGCAGCTTAATACTAGCGGGGGGCGGCAAGCAGTTCTTC. Protein: CASSLILAGGGKQFF.

The chain is built from TRBV12-3 or TRBV12-4 and TRBJ1-1, with TRBD1 as a possible D gene (6 bases). V was pared by 0 bases and J by 2 bases, with 22 bases between. The length of the CDR3 is 19 residues. CDR3 nucleotide sequence: TGTGCCAGCAGTTTAGCGCTATCCCGATCCCCCAGGGGAAACACTGAAGCTTTCTTT. Amino acid sequence: CASSLALSRSPRGNTEAFF.

The chain carries TRBV5-6 and TRBJ2-7; D might be TRBD1 (5 bases). Trimming shortened V by 1 base and J by 5 bases, and 10 bases separated the two germline ends. CDR3 length: 13 amino acids. CDR1 and CDR2 from the germline V gene are SGHDT and YYEEEE. This CDR3 is CASSLPGLHEQYF. CDR3 nucleotides: TGTGCCAGCAGCTTGCCAGGGCTCCACGAGCAGTACTTC. Combining the CDR3 with reference TRBV5-6 and TRBJ2-7 gives the whole variable domain DAGVTQSPTHLIKTRGQQVTLRCSPKSGHDTVSWYQQALGQGPQFIFQYYEEEERQRGNFPDRFSGHQFPNYSSELNVNALLLGDSALYLCASSLPGLHEQYFGPGTRLTVT.

J is TRBJ2-3 and V is TRBV9; the D is unclear. The CDR3 is made up of 14 amino acids. Germline V gene data show CDR1 as SGDLS and CDR2 as YYNGEE. Trimming stripped 4 bases from V and 1 base from J, with 10 bases between. CDR3 sequence: CASSIDSGTDTQYF. The DNA of the CDR3 is TGTGCCAGCAGCATAGATTCCGGCACAGATACGCAGTATTTT. The whole variable domain, remainder taken from reference TRBV9 and TRBJ2-3, is DSGVTQTPKHLITATGQRVTLRCSPRSGDLSVYWYQQSLDQGLQFLIQYYNGEERAKGNILERFSAQQFPDLHSELNLSSLELGDSALYFCASSIDSGTDTQYFGPGTRLTVL.

This clonotype was seen repeatedly, ten times or more. The chain carries TRBV9 and TRBJ2-1; D gene unclear. CDR1 is SGDLS and CDR2 is YYNGEE in the germline V gene. The CDR3 is 15 residues long. V lost 0 bases and J 0 bases, leaving 7 bases between the germline ends. CDR3 DNA sequence: TGTGCCAGCAGCGTAGGTCAGAGCTCCTACAATGAGCAGTTCTTC. Amino acids: CASSVGQSSYNEQFF.

This clonotype appeared many times. J is TRBJ2-7 and V is TRBV11-1, with D tentatively TRBD1 (6 bases). The V and J ends lost 5 bases and 5 bases respectively, with 16 bases between them. Germline V gene lookup returns CDR1 SGHAT and CDR2 FQDESV (reference sequence). The CDR3 runs to 14 residues. CDR3 residues: CASSHRSEGDEQYF. The CDR3 nucleotides are TGTGCCAGCAGCCACCGTTCTGAGGGGGACGAGCAGTACTTC. Full variable domain (rest looked up from reference TRBV11-1 and TRBJ2-7): EAEVAQSPRYKITEKSQAVAFWCDPISGHATLYWYRQILGQGPELLVQFQDESVVDDSQLPKDRFSAERLKGVDSTLKIQPAELGDSAMYLCASSHRSEGDEQYFGPGTRLTVT.

The chain is built from TRBV20-1 and TRBJ2-5; D unclear. This CDR3 is built from 12 residues. The germline V gene encodes CDR1 DFQATT and CDR2 SNEGSKA (reference sequence). In DNA, the CDR3 is TGCAGCCCGTGGGGTATTCAAGAGACCCAGTACTTC. Translation gives CSPWGIQETQYF.

Details on this clonotype: It may be a read error: a sequence one base away is much more abundant. The chain recombines TRBV29-1 with TRBJ2-4; no clear D gene. The V and J ends lost 1 base and 13 bases respectively, with 11 bases between them. The CDR3 covers 11 residues. The V gene's germline CDR1 is SQVTM and CDR2 ANQGSEA. The DNA of the CDR3 is TGCAGCGTTGAAGGAGGCACGGAGCAGTACTTC. The encoded protein is CSVEGGTEQYF.

J is TRBJ1-2 and V is TRBV12-3 or TRBV12-4, with 8 bases matching TRBD1. The CDR3 covers 13 residues. V lost 7 bases to trimming and J lost 6 bases; unmatched junction nucleotides: 7. CDR3 region: CASNYRGFDGYTF. The CDR3 bases are TGTGCCAGCAACTACAGGGGGTTTGATGGCTACACCTTC.